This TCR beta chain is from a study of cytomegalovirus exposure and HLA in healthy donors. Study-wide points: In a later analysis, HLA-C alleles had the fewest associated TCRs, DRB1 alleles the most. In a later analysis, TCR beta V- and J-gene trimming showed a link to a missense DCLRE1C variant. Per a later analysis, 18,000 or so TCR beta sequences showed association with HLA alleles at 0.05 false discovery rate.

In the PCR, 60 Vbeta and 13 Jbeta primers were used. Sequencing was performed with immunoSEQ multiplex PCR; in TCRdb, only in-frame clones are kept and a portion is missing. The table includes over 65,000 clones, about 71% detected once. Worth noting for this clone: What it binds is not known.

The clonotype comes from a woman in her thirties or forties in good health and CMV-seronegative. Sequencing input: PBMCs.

The DNA of the CDR3 is TGTGCCAGCAGCAGACAGGGGGTAGGAGCTTTCTTT. It codes for CASSRQGVGAFF. The chain uses TRBV7-2 and TRBJ1-1; 9 bases map to TRBD1. Germline values: CDR1 SGHTA, CDR2 FQGNSA. This CDR3 has 12 residues. V shed 5 bases, J shed 10 bases, and the junction held 5 bases outside the gene matches. The entire variable domain, with the rest obtained from reference TRBV7-2 and TRBJ1-1, is as follows: GAGVSQSPSNKVTEKGKDVELRCDPISGHTALYWYRQSLGQGLEFLIYFQGNSAPDKSGLPSDRFSAERTGGSVSTLTIQRTQQEDSAVYLCASSRQGVGAFFGQGTRLTVV.